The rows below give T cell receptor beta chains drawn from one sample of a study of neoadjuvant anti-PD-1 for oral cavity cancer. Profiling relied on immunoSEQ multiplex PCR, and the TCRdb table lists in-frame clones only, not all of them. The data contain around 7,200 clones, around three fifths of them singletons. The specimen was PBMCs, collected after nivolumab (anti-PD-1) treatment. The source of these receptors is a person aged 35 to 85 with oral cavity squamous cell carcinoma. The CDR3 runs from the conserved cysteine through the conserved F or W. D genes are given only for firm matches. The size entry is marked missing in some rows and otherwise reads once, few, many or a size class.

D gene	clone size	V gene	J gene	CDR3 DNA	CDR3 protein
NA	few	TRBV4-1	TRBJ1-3	TGCGCCAGCAGCCAAGATTCGGACGGATCCCTTACTTCTGGAAACACCATATATTTT	CASSQDSDGSLTSGNTIYF
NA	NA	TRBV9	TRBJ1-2	TGTGCCAGCAGCGTAGGACAGAACTATGGCTACACCTTC	CASSVGQNYGYTF
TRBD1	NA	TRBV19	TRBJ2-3	TGTGCCGGTCGGGACAGTCGCACAGATACGCAGTATTTT	CAGRDSRTDTQYF
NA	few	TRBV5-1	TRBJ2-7	TGCGCCAGCAGCTTGGGATTAACACCCTCCTACGAGCAGTACTTC	CASSLGLTPSYEQYF
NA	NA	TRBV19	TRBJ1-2	TGTGCCAGTAACCCCGGTAGAGCGACCTACTATGGCTACACCTTC	CASNPGRATYYGYTF
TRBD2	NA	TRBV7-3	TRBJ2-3	TGTGCCAGCAGTCCCACGGGGGGGCAAGATACGCAGTATTTT	CASSPTGGQDTQYF
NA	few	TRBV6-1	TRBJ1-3	TGTGCCAGCAGTGCCACCCGGAGGACTGGAAACACCATATATTTT	CASSATRRTGNTIYF
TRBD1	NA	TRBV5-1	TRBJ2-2	TGCGCCAGCAGGGACAGGGCATCGAACACCGGGGAGCTGTTTTTT	CASRDRASNTGELFF
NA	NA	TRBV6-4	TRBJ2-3	TGTGCCAGCAGTGATGTTGAAGGGGCAGATACGCAGTATTTT	CASSDVEGADTQYF
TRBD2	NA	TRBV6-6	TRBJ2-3	TGTGCCAGCAGTTGGGTGACTAGCGGGGGGACAGATACGCAGTATTTT	CASSWVTSGGTDTQYF
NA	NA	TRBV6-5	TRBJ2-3	TGTGCCAGCAGTTACCACAGATCATTTAACACAGATACGCAGTATTTT	CASSYHRSFNTDTQYF
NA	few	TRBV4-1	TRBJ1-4	TGCGCCAGCACCTTGTATGCAACTAATGAAAAACTGTTTTTT	CASTLYATNEKLFF
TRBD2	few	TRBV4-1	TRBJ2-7	TGCGCCAGCAGCCAGATGACTAGCGGGGGGGCGAAAGCCTACGAGCAGTACTTC	CASSQMTSGGAKAYEQYF
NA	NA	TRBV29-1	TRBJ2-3	TGCAGCGTTGAAGAAGTTGGGGTAGATACGCAGTATTTT	CSVEEVGVDTQYF
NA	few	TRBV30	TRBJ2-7	TGTGCCTGGAGTTATGTAGCTACCTCTAAGGGCGAGCAGTACTTC	CAWSYVATSKGEQYF
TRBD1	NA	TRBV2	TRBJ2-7	TGTGCCAGCAGTGTTGACAGGGCCTACGAGCAGTACTTC	CASSVDRAYEQYF
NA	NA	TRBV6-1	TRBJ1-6	TGTGCCAGCAGTGAAGGGCTCTCCTATAATTCACCCCTCCACTTT	CASSEGLSYNSPLHF
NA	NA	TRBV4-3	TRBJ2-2	TGCGCCAGCAGCCCGGGATCAGGGGTTTACACCGGGGAGCTGTTTTTT	CASSPGSGVYTGELFF
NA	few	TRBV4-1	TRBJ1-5	TGCGCCAGCAGCCAAGAAGCCAGTTTATATCAGCCCCAGCATTTT	CASSQEASLYQPQHF
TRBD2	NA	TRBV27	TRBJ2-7	TGTGCCAGCAGTCCAACAGGGACTAGCGGTACGTACGAGCAGTACTTC	CASSPTGTSGTYEQYF
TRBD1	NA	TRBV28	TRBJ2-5	TGTGCCAGCACCCGGACAGGGAGAGGGACCCAGTACTTC	CASTRTGRGTQYF
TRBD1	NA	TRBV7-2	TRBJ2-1	TGTGCCAGCAGCTTACAGGGGGTCTACAATGAGCAGTTCTTC	CASSLQGVYNEQFF
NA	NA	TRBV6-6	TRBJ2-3	TGTGCCAGCAGTTACACGAGCACAGATACGCAGTATTTT	CASSYTSTDTQYF
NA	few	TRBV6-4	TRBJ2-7	TGTGCCATCCTCTACGAGCAGTACTTC	CAILYEQYF
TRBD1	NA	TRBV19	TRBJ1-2	TGTGCCATAGGACAGGGGGAAGTCCATGGCTACACCTTC	CAIGQGEVHGYTF
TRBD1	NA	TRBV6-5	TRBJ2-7	TGTGCCAGCAGGGCGACAGGGAGTCTATGGGAGCAGTACTTC	CASRATGSLWEQYF
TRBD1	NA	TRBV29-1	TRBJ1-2	TGCAGCGCTACGACAGGGACCTCCTATGGCTACACCTTC	CSATTGTSYGYTF
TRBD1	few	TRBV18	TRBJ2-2	TGTGCCAGCTCACCACCGATAGGGGGCGCCGGGGAGCTGTTTTTT	CASSPPIGGAGELFF
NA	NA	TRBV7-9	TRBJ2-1	TGTGCCAGCAGCTTAGTCTACAATGAGCAGTTCTTC	CASSLVYNEQFF
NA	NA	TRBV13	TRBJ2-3	TGTGCCAGCAGCCCACCTCGTGGGACAGATACGCAGTATTTT	CASSPPRGTDTQYF
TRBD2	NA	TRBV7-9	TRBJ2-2	TGTGCCAGCAGCCCCCGCGGGAGATACACCGGGGAGCTGTTTTTT	CASSPRGRYTGELFF
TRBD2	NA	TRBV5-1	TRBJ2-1	TGCGCCAGCAGCTTTACTAGCGGGGGGGCCCACAATGAGCAGTTCTTC	CASSFTSGGAHNEQFF
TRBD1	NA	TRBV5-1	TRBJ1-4	TGCGCCAGCAGCGGGCGACAGGGGCAAGGTGAAAAACTGTTTTTT	CASSGRQGQGEKLFF
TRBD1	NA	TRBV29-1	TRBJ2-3	TGCAGCGTTGAAGCTCAGGGGGCGAAGACATCTAGCACAGATACGCAGTATTTT	CSVEAQGAKTSSTDTQYF
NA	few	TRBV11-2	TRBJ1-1	TGTGCCAGCAGCTTAGTCCCGGGAGCCACTGAAGCTTTCTTT	CASSLVPGATEAFF
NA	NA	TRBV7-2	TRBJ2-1	TGTGCCAGCAGCTTAGCCGGGGGCGACTTCTACAATGAGCAGTTCTTC	CASSLAGGDFYNEQFF
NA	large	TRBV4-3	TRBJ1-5	TGCGCCAGCAGCCAAGATATGGGGCAGGGTTTCCAGCCCCAGCATTTT	CASSQDMGQGFQPQHF
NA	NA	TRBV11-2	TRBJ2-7	TGTGCCAGCAGCTTAGAAAGGGGGGGCGAGCAGTACTTC	CASSLERGGEQYF
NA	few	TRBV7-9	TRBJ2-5	TGTGCCAGCAGCCGGAGGAGGGGCTCCCAAGAGACCCAGTACTTC	CASSRRRGSQETQYF
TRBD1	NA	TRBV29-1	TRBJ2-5	TGCAGCGTTTCTCGGACAGGGGTCGCTCAAGAGACCCAGTACTTC	CSVSRTGVAQETQYF
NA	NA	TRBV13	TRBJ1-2	TGTGCCAGCAGCTTATCTAGCGGGACTGACATCTATGGCTACACCTTC	CASSLSSGTDIYGYTF